A selection of T cell receptor beta chains follows, all from one sample in a study of blood T cell repertoires in COVID-19. Measured with immunoSEQ multiplex PCR; TCRdb has only the in-frame clones, and not every one. The data contain about 400,000 clones, 86% of them singletons. Sequenced: peripheral blood. These receptors were taken from a woman aged 25 to 39 with active or convalescent COVID-19. Each CDR3 is given with its conserved first and last residue. The D gene is left open where the match is weak. Expanded clones are given a class, and other clones once, few, many or no size at all.

cdr3_length	clone_size	d_call	v_call	j_call	cdr3_aa	cdr3_nt
13	once	.	TRBV25-1	TRBJ1-1	CASSRGGVGEAFF	TGTGCCAGCAGCCGAGGGGGTGTCGGTGAAGCTTTCTTT
13	few	.	TRBV19	TRBJ1-5	CASREGAHQPQHF	TGTGCCAGTAGAGAGGGAGCGCATCAGCCCCAGCATTTT
16	.	.	TRBV11-2	TRBJ1-1	CASSPLRGGKGTEAFF	TGTGCCAGCAGCCCTCTGAGGGGGGGGAAGGGCACTGAAGCTTTCTTT
13	few	.	TRBV7-9	TRBJ1-6	CASSLNEGSPLHF	TGTGCCAGCAGCTTAAACGAGGGATCACCCCTCCACTTT
14	.	.	TRBV27	TRBJ1-2	CASSPPGQYYGYTF	TGTGCCAGCAGTCCTCCCGGACAGTACTATGGCTACACCTTC
12	.	.	TRBV18	TRBJ2-3	CASSLSQDTQYF	TGTGCCAGCTCCCTCAGTCAAGATACGCAGTATTTT
13	.	.	TRBV19	TRBJ1-1	CASSWAGITEAFF	TGTGCCAGTAGTTGGGCCGGGATCACTGAAGCTTTCTTT
17	.	TRBD1	TRBV4-1	TRBJ1-2	CASSQETSQGVLRGYTF	TGCGCCAGCAGCCAAGAGACGAGTCAGGGGGTGTTACGGGGCTACACCTTC
14	.	.	TRBV3-1/TRBV3-2	TRBJ1-1	CASSQMQGGTEAFF	TGTGCCAGCAGCCAAATGCAGGGAGGCACTGAAGCTTTCTTT
18	.	.	TRBV15	TRBJ2-3	CATSALGMGARNTDTQYF	TGTGCCACCAGCGCCCTAGGTATGGGGGCTAGGAACACAGATACGCAGTATTTT
16	.	.	TRBV6-1	TRBJ1-1	CASSEEGGVSNTEAFF	TGTGCCAGCAGTGAAGAAGGAGGGGTCTCTAACACTGAAGCTTTCTTT
14	once	.	TRBV24-1	TRBJ2-3	CATSRAGGTDTQYF	TGTGCCACCAGTCGAGCGGGCGGCACAGATACGCAGTATTTT
13	.	.	TRBV19	TRBJ2-7	CASTEGVGSGQYF	TGTGCCAGTACGGAAGGGGTCGGATCGGGGCAGTACTTC
17	.	.	TRBV11-2	TRBJ1-3	CASSFSGGFSSGNTIYF	TGTGCCAGCAGCTTTTCGGGGGGTTTTAGCTCTGGAAACACCATATATTTT
14	.	TRBD1	TRBV10-2	TRBJ1-2	CASSSQGDRYGYTF	TGCGCCAGCAGTTCACAGGGGGATCGGTATGGCTACACCTTC
15	.	.	TRBV19	TRBJ1-1	CASIPSEGRGTEAFF	TGTGCCAGTATCCCCTCAGAGGGTAGAGGCACTGAAGCTTTCTTT
14	.	.	TRBV5-4	TRBJ2-7	CASSLRGNQGEQYF	TGTGCCAGCAGCTTGAGGGGGAATCAAGGCGAGCAGTACTTC
14	.	TRBD1	TRBV6-5	TRBJ1-6	CASRDSGGRSPLHF	TGTGCCAGCAGAGACTCAGGGGGTCGTTCACCCCTCCACTTT
15	.	.	TRBV29-1	TRBJ1-2	CSVLGAQERNYGYTF	TGCAGCGTCTTGGGGGCCCAGGAAAGGAACTATGGCTACACCTTC
19	few	.	TRBV4-2	TRBJ1-5	CASSQPRGSWEDSNQPQHF	TGTGCCAGCAGCCAACCGAGGGGTTCGTGGGAGGATAGCAATCAGCCCCAGCATTTT
13	few	TRBD1	TRBV6-5	TRBJ2-7	CASSIQQGGEQYF	TGTGCCAGCAGTATCCAACAGGGGGGAGAGCAGTACTTC
16	.	TRBD1	TRBV10-2	TRBJ1-5	CASSLGQGVNRQPQHF	TGCGCCAGCAGCCTCGGACAGGGGGTGAATAGGCAGCCCCAGCATTTT
12	.	.	TRBV29-1	TRBJ1-2	CSVEEADYGYTF	TGCAGCGTTGAAGAAGCGGACTATGGCTACACCTTC
12	.	TRBD1	TRBV10-3	TRBJ1-4	CAISGQDEKLFF	TGTGCCATCAGCGGACAGGATGAAAAACTGTTTTTT
12	.	.	TRBV5-6	TRBJ1-2	CASSTVLGGYTF	TGTGCCAGCAGCACAGTACTGGGTGGCTACACCTTC
11	.	.	TRBV20-1	TRBJ1-1	CSAWGGPEAFF	TGCAGTGCTTGGGGGGGCCCTGAAGCTTTCTTT
15	.	.	TRBV27	TRBJ1-3	CASSLRQGPGNTIYF	TGTGCCAGCAGTTTACGGCAGGGCCCTGGAAACACCATATATTTT
15	few	TRBD1	TRBV3-1/TRBV3-2	TRBJ1-4	CASSHRDRANEKLFF	TGTGCCAGCAGCCACCGGGACAGGGCGAATGAAAAACTGTTTTTT
15	once	.	TRBV4-1	TRBJ1-1	CASSHLTGLNTEAFF	TGCGCCAGCAGCCATCTAACAGGGCTGAACACTGAAGCTTTCTTT
16	.	TRBD1	TRBV11-3	TRBJ1-2	CASSLAPGTGGSGYTF	TGTGCCAGCAGCTTAGCCCCCGGGACAGGGGGCTCTGGCTACACCTTC
17	.	TRBD1	TRBV7-9	TRBJ2-2	CASSSGAGQGFTGELFF	TGTGCCAGCAGCTCGGGCGCGGGACAGGGGTTCACCGGGGAGCTGTTTTTT
13	.	.	TRBV5-1	TRBJ1-1	CASSPGPTGEAFF	TGCGCCAGCAGCCCGGGACCGACAGGAGAAGCTTTCTTT
16	.	TRBD1	TRBV5-1	TRBJ2-1	CASSLGNGQGRDEQFF	TGCGCCAGCAGCTTGGGTAACGGACAGGGACGGGATGAGCAGTTCTTC
15	.	.	TRBV7-6	TRBJ2-2	CASSPLPGDTGELFF	TGTGCCAGCAGCCCTTTACCGGGGGACACCGGGGAGCTGTTTTTT
15	.	TRBD2	TRBV27	TRBJ2-3	CASSLAGVPTDTQYF	TGTGCCAGCAGCCTAGCGGGAGTGCCCACAGATACGCAGTATTTT
19	once	TRBD2	TRBV5-1	TRBJ2-1	CASSLTQSSGEGWYNEQFF	TGCGCCAGCAGCTTGACGCAGAGTTCGGGGGAGGGCTGGTACAATGAGCAGTTCTTC
14	.	.	TRBV5-6	TRBJ1-1	CASSSGTENTEAFF	TGTGCCAGCAGCTCCGGGACTGAGAACACTGAAGCTTTCTTT
17	.	.	TRBV6-4	TRBJ1-6	CASSDLRQQENNSPLHF	TGTGCCAGCAGTGACCTAAGACAGCAGGAGAATAATTCACCCCTCCACTTT
13	.	.	TRBV7-9	TRBJ2-7	CASSLVAEYEQYF	TGTGCCAGCAGCTTAGTGGCGGAGTACGAGCAGTACTTC
16	.	TRBD1	TRBV5-6	TRBJ1-1	CASSSRGQQPKGEAFF	TGTGCCAGCAGCTCCCGGGGACAGCAACCTAAGGGTGAAGCTTTCTTT
17	few	TRBD1	TRBV9	TRBJ1-2	CASSYSEGRGQFAGYTF	TGTGCCAGCAGCTATAGCGAGGGCAGGGGGCAATTCGCTGGCTACACCTTC
15	.	.	TRBV27	TRBJ2-7	CASSPTGTPTYEQYF	TGTGCCAGCAGCCCAACCGGGACTCCCACCTACGAGCAGTACTTC
14	.	.	TRBV4-1	TRBJ1-2	CASSQEVQDYGYTF	TGCGCCAGCAGCCAAGAAGTACAGGACTATGGCTACACCTTC
14	.	.	TRBV18	TRBJ1-1	CASSPRQGNTEAFF	TGTGCCAGCTCACCACGGCAGGGGAACACTGAAGCTTTCTTT
13	.	.	TRBV14	TRBJ2-7	CASSRQLSYEQYF	TGTGCCAGCAGCCGACAGTTATCCTACGAGCAGTACTTC
13	.	.	TRBV25-1	TRBJ1-2	CATLGALNYGYTF	TGTGCCACCCTTGGGGCCCTTAACTATGGCTACACCTTC
13	few	TRBD2	TRBV5-1	TRBJ2-7	CASSGTSAYEQYF	TGCGCCAGCAGCGGGACTAGCGCTTACGAGCAGTACTTC
15	.	TRBD2	TRBV27	TRBJ2-1	CASSPRLAGTNEQFF	TGTGCCAGCAGCCCTAGACTAGCGGGGACCAATGAGCAGTTCTTC
12	.	.	TRBV6-5	TRBJ1-1	CASILAGAEAFF	TGTGCCAGCATTCTCGCCGGGGCTGAAGCTTTCTTT
18	.	TRBD2	TRBV7-6	TRBJ2-3	CASSLGLAGELYADTQYF	TGTGCCAGCAGCTTAGGCCTAGCGGGCGAGCTTTACGCAGATACGCAGTATTTT
18	.	.	TRBV7-5	TRBJ1-1	CVRSFPRQGDPRNTEAFF	TGTGTCAGAAGCTTTCCCAGACAGGGTGATCCAAGGAACACTGAAGCTTTCTTT
19	.	TRBD2	TRBV6-2/TRBV6-3	TRBJ2-7	CASSYSPGLADRDSYEQYF	TGTGCCAGCAGTTATTCTCCGGGACTAGCGGACCGCGACTCCTACGAGCAGTACTTC
15	.	TRBD1	TRBV7-6	TRBJ1-6	CASSLGQGEVSPLHF	TGTGCCAGCAGCTTAGGTCAGGGGGAGGTATCACCCCTCCACTTT
14	.	TRBD1	TRBV25-1	TRBJ1-2	CASSESIDRVRLTF	TGTGCCAGCAGTGAATCGATCGACAGGGTGAGATTGACCTTC
13	.	.	TRBV7-9	TRBJ1-2	CASSSRDLYGYTF	TGTGCCAGCAGCTCCAGGGATCTCTATGGCTACACCTTC
13	.	.	TRBV24-1	TRBJ1-2	CATSADSNYGYTF	TGTGCCACCAGTGCCGACAGCAACTATGGCTACACCTTC
16	.	TRBD1	TRBV18	TRBJ1-4	CASSPTGGSANEKLFF	TGTGCCAGCTCACCGACAGGGGGCTCTGCTAATGAAAAACTGTTTTTT